This is a list of T cell receptor beta chains from one sample in a study of radiotherapy plus CTLA-4 blockade in lung cancer. Method: immunoSEQ multiplex PCR; TCRdb's copy keeps in-frame clones and lacks some. The data contain around 91,000 clones, about 90% of them singletons. The source was peripheral blood, collected from a patient treated with radiotherapy plus ipilimumab. All receptors derive from a human donor with non-small cell lung cancer that progressed on radiotherapy plus ipilimumab. Both conserved end residues are part of each CDR3. Fields, in order: CDR3 protein, CDR3 DNA, D gene, J gene, V gene. The D gene is left open where the match is weak.

cdr3_aa: CASSGLGQRNQPQHF
cdr3_nt: TGTGCCAGCAGTGGTTTAGGACAGAGGAATCAGCCCCAGCATTTT
d_call: -
j_call: TRBJ1-5
v_call: TRBV6-1

cdr3_aa: CASSRTTDEHYGYTF
cdr3_nt: TGTGCCAGCAGCCGGACAACCGACGAACACTATGGCTACACCTTC
d_call: -
j_call: TRBJ1-2
v_call: TRBV11-2

cdr3_aa: CASSVGTSGSIDEQFF
cdr3_nt: TGTGCCAGCAGCGTCGGGACTAGCGGGAGCATTGATGAGCAGTTCTTC
d_call: TRBD2
j_call: TRBJ2-1
v_call: TRBV5-8

cdr3_aa: CASSLMLAAQGTQYF
cdr3_nt: TGTGCCAGCAGCTTAATGCTGGCAGCCCAAGGGACCCAGTACTTC
d_call: -
j_call: TRBJ2-5
v_call: TRBV7-2

cdr3_aa: CAWSVLGRVGEQFF
cdr3_nt: TGTGCCTGGAGTGTACTTGGCAGGGTGGGTGAGCAGTTCTTC
d_call: -
j_call: TRBJ2-1
v_call: TRBV30

cdr3_aa: CASSANLGTGVSYEQYF
cdr3_nt: TGTGCCAGCAGTGCCAACTTGGGGACAGGGGTCTCCTACGAGCAGTACTTC
d_call: TRBD1
j_call: TRBJ2-7
v_call: TRBV6-1

cdr3_aa: CSVEGQGTDTQYF
cdr3_nt: TGCAGCGTTGAGGGACAGGGCACAGATACGCAGTATTTT
d_call: TRBD1
j_call: TRBJ2-3
v_call: TRBV29-1

cdr3_aa: CASSLSGIDYGYTF
cdr3_nt: TGTGCCAGCAGTTTATCGGGTATTGACTATGGCTACACCTTC
d_call: -
j_call: TRBJ1-2
v_call: TRBV28

cdr3_aa: CASSGKPSNTGELFF
cdr3_nt: TGTGCCAGCAGCGGAAAGCCGTCGAACACCGGGGAGCTGTTTTTT
d_call: -
j_call: TRBJ2-2
v_call: TRBV6-1

cdr3_aa: CASSSGDTDTQYF
cdr3_nt: TGTGCCAGCAGTTCGGGGGATACAGATACGCAGTATTTT
d_call: -
j_call: TRBJ2-3
v_call: TRBV9

cdr3_aa: CASGENTIYF
cdr3_nt: TGTGCCAGCGGAGAAAACACCATATATTTT
d_call: -
j_call: TRBJ1-3
v_call: TRBV11-2

cdr3_aa: CASRRLGRQTGPQHF
cdr3_nt: TGTGCCAGTAGGAGACTTGGCAGGCAGACGGGGCCCCAGCATTTT
d_call: -
j_call: TRBJ1-5
v_call: TRBV19